A selection of T cell receptor beta chains follows, all from one sample in a study of shared clonotypes between healthy human individuals. The assay was immunoSEQ multiplex PCR, and TCRdb's table has in-frame clones only and misses some. The profile shows about 670,000 clones, 72% of them singletons. The sample was memory CD4+ T cells sorted from blood. Source of these receptors: a woman aged 25 to 39 in good health. Both conserved end residues are part of each CDR3. The D gene is left open where the match is weak. Expanded clones are given a class, and other clones once, few, many or no size at all.

D gene,clone size,J gene,V gene,CDR3 protein,CDR3 DNA
-,-,TRBJ1-1,TRBV6-6,CASSHGGGLTEAFF,TGTGCCAGCAGCCACGGAGGGGGTCTCACTGAAGCTTTCTTT
-,-,TRBJ2-1,TRBV5-1,CASSYAGLPNEQFF,TGCGCCAGCAGCTATGCCGGACTCCCCAATGAGCAGTTCTTC
-,-,TRBJ1-1,TRBV7-2,CASSRSGGNTEAFF,TGTGCCAGCAGCCGTTCGGGGGGCAACACTGAAGCTTTCTTT
TRBD2,-,TRBJ2-5,TRBV14,CASSQLAGVLETQYF,TGTGCCAGCAGCCAGTTAGCGGGAGTATTGGAGACCCAGTACTTC
TRBD1,-,TRBJ2-7,TRBV19,CASSIENRGLYEQYF,TGTGCCAGTAGTATAGAAAACAGGGGGTTGTACGAGCAGTACTTC
-,once,TRBJ1-5,TRBV27,CASRPTLRGPNQPQHF,TGTGCCAGCAGGCCGACATTGCGGGGCCCCAATCAGCCCCAGCATTTT
TRBD1,-,TRBJ1-5,TRBV2,CASSADRGSGQPQHF,TGTGCCAGCAGTGCCGACAGGGGGTCAGGTCAGCCCCAGCATTTT
TRBD2,many,TRBJ2-5,TRBV2,CASRKISGSSETQYF,TGTGCCAGCAGGAAAATCAGCGGGAGTTCCGAGACCCAGTACTTC
-,-,TRBJ2-7,TRBV30,CAWSVRPRYEQYF,TGTGCCTGGAGTGTACGACCCCGCTACGAGCAGTACTTC
-,once,TRBJ2-7,TRBV28,CASSFYLVPGEQYF,TGTGCCAGCAGTTTTTATTTGGTGCCGGGCGAGCAGTACTTC
TRBD1,-,TRBJ2-2,TRBV28,CASSTTGDTGELFF,TGTGCCAGCAGTACGACAGGGGACACCGGGGAGCTGTTTTTT
-,-,TRBJ2-7,TRBV20-1,CSAPGLDEQYF,TGCAGTGCTCCAGGACTGGACGAGCAGTACTTC
-,-,TRBJ2-3,TRBV11-2,CASSLRGTVADTQYF,TGTGCCAGCAGCTTGAGGGGGACGGTAGCAGATACGCAGTATTTT
-,-,TRBJ2-1,TRBV7-2,CASSLGYNEQFF,TGTGCCAGCAGCTTAGGGTACAATGAGCAGTTCTTC
-,-,TRBJ2-3,TRBV7-6,CASSLLGRGSTPGTDTQYF,TGTGCCAGCAGCTTATTGGGGCGCGGGTCTACCCCCGGCACAGATACGCAGTATTTT
-,-,TRBJ2-1,TRBV18,CASSPYVYNEQFF,TGTGCCAGCTCACCGTACGTCTACAATGAGCAGTTCTTC
-,-,TRBJ1-1,TRBV19,CASSIELGLNTEAFF,TGTGCCAGTAGTATAGAGTTAGGTCTTAACACTGAAGCTTTCTTT
-,many,TRBJ2-7,TRBV6-1,CASSEAQEGSYEQYF,TGTGCCAGCAGTGAAGCCCAGGAAGGATCCTACGAGCAGTACTTC
-,-,TRBJ1-2,TRBV28,CASGGPTAYGYTF,TGTGCCAGCGGTGGACCGACAGCTTATGGCTACACCTTC
-,once,TRBJ1-4,TRBV6-6,CASSYQGEKLFF,TGTGCCAGCAGTTACCAGGGAGAAAAACTGTTTTTT
TRBD1,-,TRBJ1-5,TRBV6-6,CASSRSGTASNQPQHF,TGTGCCAGCAGTCGATCCGGGACAGCTAGCAATCAGCCCCAGCATTTT
-,-,TRBJ2-7,TRBV28,CASSSGHRYEQYF,TGTGCCAGCAGTTCGGGACATAGGTACGAGCAGTACTTC
TRBD1,-,TRBJ1-2,TRBV6-5,CASTKTGEVDYGYTF,TGTGCCAGCACAAAAACAGGGGAGGTTGACTATGGCTACACCTTC
-,-,TRBJ1-1,TRBV7-3,CASRLGGIYTEAFF,TGTGCCAGCAGGTTGGGAGGGATTTACACTGAAGCTTTCTTT
TRBD1,-,TRBJ1-5,TRBV2,CASRGLRGQRNQPQHF,TGTGCCAGCAGAGGGCTCAGGGGGCAGAGGAATCAGCCCCAGCATTTT
-,few,TRBJ2-7,TRBV18,CASSPVVNEQYF,TGTGCCAGCTCACCAGTCGTGAACGAGCAGTACTTC
-,-,TRBJ1-3,TRBV14,CASSQANGPGNTIYF,TGTGCCAGCAGCCAAGCCAACGGGCCAGGAAACACCATATATTTT
TRBD1,once,TRBJ1-1,TRBV7-9,CASSIGTGVSHTEAFF,TGTGCCAGCAGCATCGGGACAGGGGTTTCACACACTGAAGCTTTCTTT
-,-,TRBJ1-1,TRBV18,CASSPQGNTEAFF,TGTGCCAGCTCTCCTCAGGGGAACACTGAAGCTTTCTTT
TRBD2,-,TRBJ2-1,TRBV28,CASTLTSGRYNEQFF,TGTGCCAGCACTTTAACTAGCGGGAGGTACAATGAGCAGTTCTTC
TRBD2,-,TRBJ2-3,TRBV7-3,CASSPTPPSGLRADTQYF,TGTGCCAGCAGCCCCACCCCACCTAGCGGCTTGAGGGCAGATACGCAGTATTTT
-,-,TRBJ1-2,TRBV4-1,CASSQGGIGSGYTF,TGCGCCAGCAGCCAAGGGGGGATCGGTTCCGGCTACACCTTC
-,-,TRBJ2-7,TRBV15,CATSRRPTGEQYF,TGTGCCACCAGCAGACGGCCGACCGGCGAGCAGTACTTC
TRBD1,-,TRBJ1-2,TRBV5-1,CASARQGANYGYTF,TGCGCCAGCGCGAGACAGGGGGCGAACTATGGCTACACCTTC
-,once,TRBJ1-1,TRBV5-1,CASRRWESANTEAFF,TGCGCCAGCAGACGTTGGGAGAGCGCTAACACTGAAGCTTTCTTT
TRBD2,-,TRBJ2-7,TRBV6-5,CASSTQAGVWEQYF,TGTGCCAGCAGTACTCAAGCGGGAGTGTGGGAGCAGTACTTC
-,-,TRBJ1-5,TRBV28,CASSRPPNQPQHF,TGTGCCAGCAGCAGACCCCCGAATCAGCCCCAGCATTTT
TRBD2,-,TRBJ2-5,TRBV18,CASSPASGNSATQYF,TGTGCCAGCTCACCGGCTAGCGGGAACTCAGCGACCCAGTACTTC
-,few,TRBJ2-5,TRBV18,CASSDSLQETQYF,TGTGCCAGCTCAGATTCGCTCCAAGAGACCCAGTACTTC
-,-,TRBJ2-3,TRBV7-8,CASSLGSGIGSTDTQYF,TGTGCCAGCAGCTTAGGGTCTGGGATAGGCAGCACAGATACGCAGTATTTT
-,-,TRBJ1-5,TRBV28,CASSFGWTPQHF,TGTGCCAGCAGTTTCGGTTGGACGCCCCAGCATTTT
TRBD2,-,TRBJ2-2,TRBV11-3,CASREGLAGATGELFF,TGTGCCAGCAGAGAGGGACTAGCGGGAGCCACCGGGGAGCTGTTTTTT